Presented here are 5 T cell receptor beta chains from one specimen sequenced in a study of blood T cell repertoires in COVID-19. Produced via immunoSEQ multiplex PCR; TCRdb's table is partial and in-frame only. This sample has about 400,000 clones, with roughly 87% found just once. Sequenced material: PBMCs or T cells enriched from blood (not recorded which). These receptors came from a woman in her twenties or thirties who had recovered from COVID-19.

CDR3 bases: TGTGCCAGCAGTGAACAGAAAAATAATTCACCCCTCCACTTT. It encodes CASSEQKNNSPLHF. This chain connects TRBV2 to TRBJ1-6; D is uncertain. The V gene's germline CDR1 is SNHLY and CDR2 FYNNEI. V lost 2 bases and J 5 bases, leaving 7 bases between the germline ends. CDR3 size: 14 residues.

J is TRBJ2-3 and V is TRBV4-1; 7 nucleotides line up with TRBD2. Germline CDR1 MGHRA, CDR2 YSYEKL. The CDR3 length is 16 residues. J was trimmed by 3 bases and V by 4 bases; bases with no gene match: 10. The CDR3 loop is CASSPLGRELTDTQYF. CDR3 nucleotides: TGCGCCAGCAGCCCTTTGGGGCGGGAGCTTACAGATACGCAGTATTTT.

There are a few counts of this clone. This chain connects TRBV28 to TRBJ1-1, with 9 bases that match TRBD1. The germline V gene encodes CDR1 MDHEN and CDR2 SYDVKM. V dropped 5 bases and J dropped 1; count of bases not matched to a gene: 8. The CDR3 is 16 residues long. In DNA form, the CDR3 reads TGTGCCAGCAGTCCCGGGACAGGGTATACGAACACTGAAGCTTTCTTT. Translation gives CASSPGTGYTNTEAFF.

The chain carries TRBV30 and TRBJ1-5, with no clear D. V dropped 0 bases and J dropped 4 bases, with 7 bases sitting between them. Per germline, CDR1 GTSNPN and CDR2 SVGIG (reference sequence). The CDR3 extends over 13 amino acids. CDR3 protein: CAWSVRENQPQHF. DNA for the CDR3: TGTGCCTGGAGTGTAAGAGAAAATCAGCCCCAGCATTTT.

This chain uses TRBV29-1 with TRBJ2-7; D not resolved. V dropped 4 bases and J dropped 2 bases, with 15 bases sitting between them. The CDR3 has 14 amino acids. Germline V gives CDR1 SQVTM, CDR2 ANQGSEA. The CDR3 is CSVGVYRETYEQYF. CDR3 nucleotide sequence: TGCAGCGTTGGAGTCTACAGAGAGACCTACGAGCAGTACTTC.